This passage covers 26 T cell receptor beta chains from one sample sequenced in a study of blood T cell repertoires in COVID-19. Here immunoSEQ multiplex PCR was the method, and the copy in TCRdb shows in-frame clones only, minus some. Here the sample spans fewer than 500,000 clones, about 90% being singletons. Sequenced sample: peripheral blood. Receptors originate from a man between 18 and 29 years old with COVID-19, enrolled during active disease.

CDR3 loop: CASSLDQRTGELFF. The CDR3, as DNA: TGTGCCAGCAGCTTGGACCAGCGCACCGGGGAGCTGTTTTTT. The rearrangement joins TRBV5-4 to TRBJ2-2; D is ambiguous. This CDR3 spans 14 amino acids. V lost 0 bases and J 4 bases, leaving 7 bases between the germline ends. Per germline, CDR1 SGHNT and CDR2 YYREEE (reference sequence).

This chain links TRBV18 with TRBJ2-5; D is unresolved. Germline CDR1 and CDR2: KGHSH and LQKENI. The CDR3 is made up of 13 amino acids. V dropped 3 bases and J dropped 4 bases, with 9 bases sitting between them. The CDR3 protein is CASSPTSIETQYF. The CDR3 DNA follows: TGTGCCAGCTCACCGACTTCCATAGAGACCCAGTACTTC.

The rearrangement uses TRBV19 and TRBJ1-5; 7 nucleotides align to TRBD1. The V gene's germline CDR1 is LNHDA and CDR2 SQIVND (reference sequence). The CDR3 loop spans 16 amino acids. With V trimmed by 5 bases and J by 0 bases, 7 bases remained unmatched. CDR3 bases: TGTGCCAGTAGTGGACAGGAGCTGTCTAGCAATCAGCCCCAGCATTTT. Translation gives CASSGQELSSNQPQHF.

The chain has TRBV28 and TRBJ2-1; 11 bases agree with TRBD2. After removal of 3 bases from V and 2 bases from J, the junction contained 3 bases not matched to a gene. Germline CDR1 MDHEN, CDR2 SYDVKM. This CDR3 spans 16 amino acids. In nucleotides, the CDR3 is TGTGCCAGCAGTTTCACTAGCGGGAGAGCCTACAATGAGCAGTTCTTC. Translation gives CASSFTSGRAYNEQFF.

The rearrangement joins TRBV6-1 to TRBJ2-1; 9 nucleotides agree with TRBD2. Trimming cost V 4 bases and J 10 bases; bases outside gene matches: 11. The CDR3 has 15 amino acids. Per germline, CDR1 MNHNS and CDR2 SASEGT. The CDR3 DNA reads TGTGCCAGCAGTGTAGCGGGGGAGTGGGGGGTGGAGCAGTTCTTC. This codes for CASSVAGEWGVEQFF.

The chain couples TRBV6-5 to TRBJ2-5; tentatively, D is TRBD2 (6 bases). Germline CDR1 is MNHEY and CDR2 is SVGAGI. V lost 6 bases, J lost 5 bases, and 13 bases lay in between. CDR3 length equals 13 residues. Here the CDR3 DNA reads TGTGCCAGCAGAGCAACTAGCCACGAGACCCAGTACTTC. Translating it yields CASRATSHETQYF.

The V and J genes are TRBV7-9 and TRBJ2-7; TRBD2 aligns across 7 bases. The junction had 11 bases not matched to a gene; V was cut back by 1 base and J by 2 bases. Germline V CDR1 and CDR2: SEHNR, FQNEAQ (reference sequence). There are 17 residues in the CDR3. The CDR3 nucleotides are TGTGCCAGCAGCTTAGGGGAGACTAGCTGGTTACCCTACGAGCAGTACTTC. Protein product: CASSLGETSWLPYEQYF.

The chain employs TRBV3-1 (or the pseudogene TRBV3-2) and TRBJ1-3; 7 bases fit TRBD1. CDR1 and CDR2 (germline): LGHDT, YNNKEL (reference sequence). Trimming cost V 4 bases and J 7 bases; bases outside gene matches: 7. The length of the CDR3 is 14 residues. The CDR3 is CASSPSGQWNTIYF. The CDR3, as DNA: TGTGCCAGCAGCCCATCGGGACAGTGGAACACCATATATTTT.

Concerning this clone: The identical CDR3 is also encoded by other nucleotide sequences in the sample. CDR3 bases: TGTGCCAGCAGGGGGGGGACTGAAGCTTTCTTT. Amino acids: CASRGGTEAFF. The rearrangement joins TRBV3-1 (or the pseudogene TRBV3-2) to TRBJ1-1; a possible D gene is TRBD1 (5 bases). The CDR3 spans 11 residues. The germline V gene encodes CDR1 LGHDT and CDR2 YNNKEL (reference sequence). Deletions cut 6 bases from V and 5 bases from J, with 7 bases between.

This clone was recorded a few times. The chain recombines TRBV30 with TRBJ1-3; possible D gene TRBD1, 6 bases. Germline V gene sequence: CDR1 GTSNPN, CDR2 SVGIG (reference sequence). Trimming removed 4 bases from V and 4 bases from J, with 26 bases in between. The CDR3 has 18 amino acids. The CDR3 region has the DNA TGTGCCTGGACTCAAACCCGTCCGGACAGTGCTTGGGGAAACACCATATATTTT. Its translation is CAWTQTRPDSAWGNTIYF.

The rearrangement uses TRBV5-4 and TRBJ2-5, with D perhaps matching TRBD1 (5 bases). Germline values: CDR1 SGHNT, CDR2 YYREEE (reference sequence). The V end lost 2 bases, the J end lost 1 base, and 9 bases lay between the germline ends. This CDR3 is built from 14 residues. CDR3 bases: TGTGCCAGCAGCTTATTAGGGGTCCAAGAGACCCAGTACTTC. The encoded protein is CASSLLGVQETQYF.

This chain connects TRBV9 to TRBJ1-2; 7 bases agree with TRBD1. The CDR3 has 15 residues. Germline CDR1 SGDLS, CDR2 YYNGEE. Trimming removed 0 bases from V and 3 bases from J; junction bases left unmatched: 5. DNA for the CDR3: TGTGCCAGCAGCGTAGCGGGACAGTTGCACTATGGCTACACCTTC. Translated, it gives CASSVAGQLHYGYTF.

This clone was seen only once. CDR3 in DNA: TGTGCCAGCAGCTCACACGGACTAGCGGGATCTCTCTACGAGCAGTACTTC. Its protein product is CASSSHGLAGSLYEQYF. The rearrangement uses TRBV11-2 and TRBJ2-7; 12 bases are a match to TRBD2. The CDR3 is 17 residues long. CDR1 and CDR2 from the germline V gene are SGHAT and FQNNGV. Trimming at V came to 4 bases and at J to 3 bases, leaving 10 bases not matched to a gene.

This chain connects TRBV20-1 to TRBJ2-1; no definite D call. Trimming stripped 6 bases from V and 5 bases from J, with 5 bases between. The V gene's germline CDR1 is DFQATT and CDR2 SNEGSKA (reference sequence). The CDR3 sequence is 10 residues long. The CDR3 is CSAGDNEQFF. CDR3 DNA: TGCAGTGCCGGAGACAATGAGCAGTTCTTC.

The gene calls are TRBV30 and TRBJ2-1, with D possibly TRBD2 on 5 matching bases. Trimming left V 3 bases short and J 3 bases short, with 12 bases between. Germline V lookup: CDR1 GTSNPN, CDR2 SVGIG (reference sequence). The CDR3 runs 14 residues. CDR3 bases: TGTGCCTGGAGGAAGACCGGGATCTACAATGAGCAGTTCTTC. It yields the protein CAWRKTGIYNEQFF.

The chain joins TRBV5-5 to TRBJ2-1; 9 nucleotides align to TRBD1. J was trimmed by 8 bases and V by 3 bases; bases with no gene match: 6. Germline V gene sequence: CDR1 SGHKS, CDR2 YYEKEE (reference sequence). The CDR3 has 14 amino acids. The CDR3: CASSSLDRGYEQFF. The CDR3 DNA reads as TGTGCCAGCAGCTCTTTGGACAGGGGTTATGAGCAGTTCTTC.

The chain is built from TRBV4-1 and TRBJ2-7; maybe TRBD1 (5 bases). The CDR3 has 14 residues. CDR1 is MGHRA and CDR2 is YSYEKL in the germline V gene. V was clipped by 3 bases and J by 2 bases, with 11 bases between them. Here the CDR3 reads CASSHYTGPYEQYF. The CDR3 region has the DNA TGCGCCAGCAGCCACTACACAGGCCCCTACGAGCAGTACTTC.

J is TRBJ2-7 and V is TRBV2, with TRBD1 identical over 7 bases. The length of the CDR3 is 15 residues. The germline V gene has CDR1 SNHLY and CDR2 FYNNEI. V was clipped by 6 bases and J by 3 bases; unmatched bases: 11. The CDR3 reads CASRRQGLGIYEQYF. The CDR3 DNA reads TGTGCCAGCAGAAGACAGGGATTGGGAATCTACGAGCAGTACTTC.

This chain joins TRBV27 and TRBJ1-1; TRBD1 might be the D (5 bases). Germline loops: CDR1 MNHEY, CDR2 SMNVEV (reference sequence). The ends were cut back, 3 bases at V and 4 bases at J, with 12 bases in the middle. This CDR3 has 14 amino acids. CDR3 sequence reads: CASSFVQGSTEAFF. The CDR3 DNA reads as TGTGCCAGCAGTTTCGTTCAGGGATCCACTGAAGCTTTCTTT.

The V gene is TRBV5-4, the J gene TRBJ2-1; perhaps TRBD2 as D (6 bases). The V gene's germline CDR1 is SGHNT and CDR2 YYREEE (reference sequence). There are 11 residues in the CDR3. V lost 9 bases to trimming and J lost 6 bases, with 10 bases between them. CDR3 residues: CATWDSNEQFF. The DNA of the CDR3 is TGTGCCACCTGGGACTCCAATGAGCAGTTCTTC.

J is TRBJ2-1 and V is TRBV11-3; 7 nucleotides agree with TRBD1. Germline V gene sequence: CDR1 SGHNT, CDR2 YENEEA. The CDR3 contains 15 residues. Trimming cost V 5 bases and J 4 bases; bases outside gene matches: 8. In DNA, the CDR3 is TGTGCCAGCAGCCAAGGGGGCGCAGAGTACAATGAGCAGTTCTTC. It is translated as CASSQGGAEYNEQFF.

This clone appeared a single time. The J gene is TRBJ2-2, the V gene TRBV7-8, with 7 bases aligning to TRBD1. The CDR3 covers 17 residues. With 3 bases clipped from V and 6 bases from J, the junction kept 13 bases outside the gene matches. CDR1 and CDR2 from the germline V gene are SGHVS and FQNEAQ. The DNA of the CDR3 is TGTGCCAGCAGCTTTATGACAGGGCTGGGGGTGGCCGGGGAGCTGTTTTTT. This translates into CASSFMTGLGVAGELFF.

This chain connects TRBV6-6 to TRBJ2-5; tentatively, D is TRBD1 (6 bases). Germline CDR1 is MNHNY and CDR2 is SVGAGI (reference sequence). The CDR3 runs to 15 residues. V lost 0 bases and J 2 bases, leaving 10 bases between the germline ends. The CDR3 DNA reads as TGTGCCAGCAGTTACTCCCAGGGGTTTCAAGAGACCCAGTACTTC. Its protein product is CASSYSQGFQETQYF.

V usage is TRBV5-6 and J usage is TRBJ1-2, with TRBD1 as a possible D gene (6 bases). The germline gives CDR1 SGHDT, CDR2 YYEEEE. V was shortened by 3 bases and J by 0 bases, with 12 bases between the two germline ends. The CDR3 spans 15 residues. The CDR3 DNA follows: TGTGCCAGCAGCTACGCGACAGGCACTAACTATGGCTACACCTTC. As protein: CASSYATGTNYGYTF.

The CDR3 region has the DNA TGTGCCAGCAGCAAAGGGTTAACCCGGGTTACGCAGTATTTT. Protein sequence: CASSKGLTRVTQYF. This chain connects TRBV3-1 (or the pseudogene TRBV3-2) to TRBJ2-3; D remains unclear. V was trimmed by 5 bases and J by 8 bases, leaving 17 bases between them. Germline-derived CDR1 and CDR2 are LGHDT and YNNKEL (reference sequence). The length of the CDR3 is 14 residues.

The J gene is TRBJ2-7, the V gene TRBV7-2; 8 bases are shared with TRBD1. This CDR3 has 15 residues. The V segment lost 3 bases and the J segment 4 bases; nucleotides outside the gene matches: 8. From germline, CDR1 is SGHTA and CDR2 FQGNSA. For the CDR3, the DNA is TGTGCCAGCAGCTTCCACAGGGGGATTGGTTACGAGCAGTACTTC. It translates to CASSFHRGIGYEQYF.